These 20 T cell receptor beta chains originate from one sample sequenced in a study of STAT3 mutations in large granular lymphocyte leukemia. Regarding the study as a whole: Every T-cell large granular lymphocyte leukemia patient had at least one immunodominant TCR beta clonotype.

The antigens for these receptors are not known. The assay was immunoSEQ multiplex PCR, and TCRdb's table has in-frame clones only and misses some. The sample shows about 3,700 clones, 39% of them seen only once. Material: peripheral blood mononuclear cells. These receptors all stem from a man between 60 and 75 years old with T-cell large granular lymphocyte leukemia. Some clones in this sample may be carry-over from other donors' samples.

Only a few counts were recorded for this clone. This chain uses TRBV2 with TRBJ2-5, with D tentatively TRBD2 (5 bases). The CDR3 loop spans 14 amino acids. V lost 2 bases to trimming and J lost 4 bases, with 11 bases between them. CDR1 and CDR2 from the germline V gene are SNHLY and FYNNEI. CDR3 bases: TGTGCCAGCAGTGAATTACTGAGCGGAGAGACCCAGTACTTC. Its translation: CASSELLSGETQYF.

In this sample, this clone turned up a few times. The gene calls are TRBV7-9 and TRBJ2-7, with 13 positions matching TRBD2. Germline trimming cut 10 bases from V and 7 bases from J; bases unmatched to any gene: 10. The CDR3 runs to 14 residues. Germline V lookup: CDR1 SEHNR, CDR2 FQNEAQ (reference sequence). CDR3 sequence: CATRPGTSGAEQYV. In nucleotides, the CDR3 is TGTGCCACCCGACCCGGGACTAGCGGGGCAGAGCAGTACGTC.

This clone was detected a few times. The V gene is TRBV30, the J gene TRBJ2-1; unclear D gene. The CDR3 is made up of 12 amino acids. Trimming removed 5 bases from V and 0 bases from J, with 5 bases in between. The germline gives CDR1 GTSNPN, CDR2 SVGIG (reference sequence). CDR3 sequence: CAWGNSYNEQFF. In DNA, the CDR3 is TGTGCCTGGGGGAACTCCTACAATGAGCAGTTCTTC.

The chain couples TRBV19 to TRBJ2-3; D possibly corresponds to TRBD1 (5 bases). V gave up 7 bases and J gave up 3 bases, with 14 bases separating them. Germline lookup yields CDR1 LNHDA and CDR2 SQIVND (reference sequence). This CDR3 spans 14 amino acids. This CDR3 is CASTQDIWTDTQYF. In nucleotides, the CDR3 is TGTGCCAGTACCCAGGACATATGGACAGATACGCAGTATTTT.

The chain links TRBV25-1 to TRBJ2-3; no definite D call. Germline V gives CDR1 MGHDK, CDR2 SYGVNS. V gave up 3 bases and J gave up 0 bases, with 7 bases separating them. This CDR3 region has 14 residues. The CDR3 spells CASSEQISTDTQYF. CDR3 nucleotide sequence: TGTGCCAGCAGTGAGCAGATCAGCACAGATACGCAGTATTTT. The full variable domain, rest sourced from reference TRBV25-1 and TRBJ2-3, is EADIYQTPRYLVIGTGKKITLECSQTMGHDKMYWYQQDPGMELHLIHYSYGVNSTEKGDLSSESTVSRIRTEHFPLTLESARPSHTSQYLCASSEQISTDTQYFGPGTRLTVL.

CDR3: CASSAGGLNTEAFF. CDR3 in DNA: TGTGCCAGCAGTGCCGGAGGACTGAACACTGAAGCTTTCTTT. The chain recombines TRBV2 with TRBJ1-1; D not certain. The V gene's germline CDR1 is SNHLY and CDR2 FYNNEI. V was clipped by 4 bases and J by 0 bases, with 9 bases between them. The CDR3 runs 14 residues.

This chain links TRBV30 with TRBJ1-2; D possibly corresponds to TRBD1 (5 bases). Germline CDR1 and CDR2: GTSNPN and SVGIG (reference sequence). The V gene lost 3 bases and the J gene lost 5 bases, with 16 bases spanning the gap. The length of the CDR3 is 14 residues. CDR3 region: CAWSPNYRQYGYTF. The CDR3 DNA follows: TGTGCCTGGAGCCCGAACTATAGACAGTATGGCTACACCTTC.

CDR3 protein: CASSRSDTRYSGANVLTF. The CDR3 DNA sequence: TGTGCCAGCAGCCGATCGGACACTCGTTACTCTGGGGCCAACGTCCTGACTTTC. The chain is built from TRBV7-9 and TRBJ2-6, with D possibly matching TRBD1 (5 bases). This CDR3 spans 18 amino acids. Germline V CDR1 and CDR2: SEHNR, FQNEAQ (reference sequence). Trimming took 5 bases from V and 0 from J, leaving 17 bases between them.

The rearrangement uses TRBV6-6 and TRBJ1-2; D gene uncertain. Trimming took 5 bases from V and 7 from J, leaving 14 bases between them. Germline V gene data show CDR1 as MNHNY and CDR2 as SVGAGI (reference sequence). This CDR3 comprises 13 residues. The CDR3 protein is CASSRGRLFGYTF. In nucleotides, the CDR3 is TGTGCCAGCAGTCGCGGACGGTTATTTGGCTACACCTTC.

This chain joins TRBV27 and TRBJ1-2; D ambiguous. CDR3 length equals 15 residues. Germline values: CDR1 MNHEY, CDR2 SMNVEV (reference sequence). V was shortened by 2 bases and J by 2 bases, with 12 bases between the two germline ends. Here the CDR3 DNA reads TGTGCCAGCAGTTTAGATGGGTTGGTCAACTATGGCTACACCTTC. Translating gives CASSLDGLVNYGYTF.

CDR3 sequence (DNA): TGTGCCAGCAGCTTAAAGGATAACACAGATACGCAGTATTTT. Translation: CASSLKDNTDTQYF. The chain is built from TRBV7-9 and TRBJ2-3; D uncertain. Germline assignment: CDR1 SEHNR and CDR2 FQNEAQ (reference sequence). Trimming took 2 bases from V and 2 from J, leaving 8 bases between them. The CDR3 runs 14 residues.

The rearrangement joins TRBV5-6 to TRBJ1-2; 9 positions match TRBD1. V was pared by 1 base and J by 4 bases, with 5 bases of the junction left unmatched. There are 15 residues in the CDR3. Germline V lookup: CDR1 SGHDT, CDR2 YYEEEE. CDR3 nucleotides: TGTGCCAGCAGCTTGACAGGGGGCGAGGGCTATGGCTACACCTTC. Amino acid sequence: CASSLTGGEGYGYTF.

CDR3 nucleotides: TGTGCCAGCAGCTTTAAGGCCGGATTCACAGATACGCAGTATTTT. This codes for CASSFKAGFTDTQYF. V usage is TRBV7-9 and J usage is TRBJ2-3; D is unresolved. V was clipped by 3 bases and J by 2 bases, with 12 bases between them. The CDR3 loop spans 15 amino acids. Germline CDR1 and CDR2: SEHNR and FQNEAQ (reference sequence). Drawing the rest from reference TRBV7-9 and TRBJ2-3, the complete variable domain is DTGVSQNPRHKITKRGQNVTFRCDPISEHNRLYWYRQTLGQGPEFLTYFQNEAQLEKSRLLSDRFSAERPKGSFSTLEIQRTEQGDSAMYLCASSFKAGFTDTQYFGPGTRLTVL.

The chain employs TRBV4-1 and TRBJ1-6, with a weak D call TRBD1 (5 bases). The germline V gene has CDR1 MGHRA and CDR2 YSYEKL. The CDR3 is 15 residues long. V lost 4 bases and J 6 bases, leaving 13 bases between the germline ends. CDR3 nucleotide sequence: TGCGCCAGCAGCCGGCTAGCCACAGGTAATTCACCCCTCCACTTT. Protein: CASSRLATGNSPLHF.

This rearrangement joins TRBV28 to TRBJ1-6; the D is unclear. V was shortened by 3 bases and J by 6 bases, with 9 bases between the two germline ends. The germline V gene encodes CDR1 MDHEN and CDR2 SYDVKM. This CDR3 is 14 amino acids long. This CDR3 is CASSLVGVNSPLHF. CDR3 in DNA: TGTGCCAGCAGTTTGGTGGGAGTTAATTCACCCCTCCACTTT.

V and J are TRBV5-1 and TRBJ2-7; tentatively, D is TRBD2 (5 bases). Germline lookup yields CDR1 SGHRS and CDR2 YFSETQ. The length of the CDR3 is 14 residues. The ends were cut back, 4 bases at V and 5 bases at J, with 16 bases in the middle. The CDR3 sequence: CASSIGPGIDEQYF. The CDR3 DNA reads TGCGCCAGCAGCATTGGCCCCGGGATTGACGAGCAGTACTTC.

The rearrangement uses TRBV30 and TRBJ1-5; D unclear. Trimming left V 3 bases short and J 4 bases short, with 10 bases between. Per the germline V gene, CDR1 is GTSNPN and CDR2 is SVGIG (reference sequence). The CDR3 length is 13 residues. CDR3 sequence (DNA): TGTGCCTGGAGCGTCTCGGGGAATCAGCCCCAGCATTTT. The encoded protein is CAWSVSGNQPQHF. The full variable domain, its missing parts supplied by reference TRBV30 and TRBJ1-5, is SQTIHQWPATLVQPVGSPLSLECTVEGTSNPNLYWYRQAAGRGLQLLFYSVGIGQISSEVPQNLSASRPQDRQFILSSKKLLLSDSGFYLCAWSVSGNQPQHFGDGTRLSIL.

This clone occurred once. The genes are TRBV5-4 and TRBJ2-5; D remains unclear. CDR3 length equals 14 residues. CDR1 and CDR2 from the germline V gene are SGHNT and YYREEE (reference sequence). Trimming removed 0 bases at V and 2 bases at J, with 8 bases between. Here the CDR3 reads CASSLGLSQETQYF. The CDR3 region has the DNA TGTGCCAGCAGCTTGGGCCTATCACAAGAGACCCAGTACTTC.

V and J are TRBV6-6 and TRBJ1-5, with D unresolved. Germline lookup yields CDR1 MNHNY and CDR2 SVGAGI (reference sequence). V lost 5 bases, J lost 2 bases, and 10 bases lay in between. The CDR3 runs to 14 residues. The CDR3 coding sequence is TGTGCCAGCAGTAGTCAGGTGGGCAATCAGCCCCAGCATTTT. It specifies CASSSQVGNQPQHF.

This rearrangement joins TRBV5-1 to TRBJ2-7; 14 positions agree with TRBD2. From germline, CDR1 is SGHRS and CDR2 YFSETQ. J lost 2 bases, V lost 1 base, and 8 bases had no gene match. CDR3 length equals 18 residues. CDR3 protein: CASSLRLAGGIVTYEQYV. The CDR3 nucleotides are TGCGCCAGCAGCTTGAGACTAGCGGGAGGGATCGTTACCTACGAGCAGTACGTC.